This TCR beta chain comes out of a study of identical twins. Study observations and caveats: Clonotypes of the beta chain that were abundant in cord blood carried fewer insertions (memory repertoires showed none). Within monozygotic twins, out-of-frame TCR alpha sharing was underestimated by the models.

Germline-derived CDR1 and CDR2 are ENHRY and SYGVKD. V was trimmed by 4 bases and J by 6 bases, leaving 11 bases between them. The CDR3 has 13 residues. TCRdb reprocessed the 5' RACE reads with MiXCR, giving one entry per CDR3 protein. The sample comprises about 450,000 distinct CDR3 sequences, approximately 17% of which are singletons, and about 12% rests with the top ten. This clonotype was recorded many times. What it binds is not known. Sequences were obtained from naive T cells sorted from blood. The gene calls are TRBV10-3 and TRBJ2-3, with D possibly TRBD2 on 6 matching bases. The origin of this receptor is a man over 45 in good health. The CDR3 is CAISAGERDTQYF. The CDR3 bases are TGTGCCATCAGTGCGGGGGAGAGGGATACGCAGTATTTT.